The 28 T cell receptor beta chains presented below share a single source sample, sequenced in a study of OX40 agonist ivuxolimab in advanced cancers. Produced via immunoSEQ multiplex PCR; TCRdb's table is partial and in-frame only. This table has more than 20,000 clones, 85% to 90% appearing once. The specimen was CD4+ or CD8+ T cells sorted from blood, collected in a trial of the OX40 agonist ivuxolimab. Receptors originate from an adult with an advanced solid tumor such as melanoma, head and neck, liver or kidney cancer.

The chain employs TRBV5-6 and TRBJ2-7; no reliable D call. Germline CDR1 reads SGHDT; CDR2 reads YYEEEE. The CDR3 is made up of 15 amino acids. Trimming shortened V by 0 bases and J by 0 bases, and 10 bases separated the two germline ends. CDR3 in amino acids: CASSLVDTRSYEQYF. The CDR3, as DNA: TGTGCCAGCAGCTTGGTTGACACCCGCTCCTACGAGCAGTACTTC.

V usage is TRBV19 and J usage is TRBJ2-7; D may be TRBD2 (5 bases). CDR3 length: 15 amino acids. CDR1 and CDR2 (germline): LNHDA, SQIVND (reference sequence). Trimming took off 1 base at V and 5 bases at J, with 15 bases between the two ends. The CDR3 sequence: CASSIAQEGTHEQYF. CDR3 nucleotide sequence: TGTGCCAGTAGTATAGCCCAAGAGGGAACCCACGAGCAGTACTTC.

The chain recombines TRBV4-1 with TRBJ1-6; no definite D call. Trimming stripped 0 bases from V and 2 bases from J, with 11 bases between. The CDR3 covers 17 residues. Germline-derived CDR1 and CDR2 are MGHRA and YSYEKL. This chain's CDR3 is CASSQDSGRAYNSPLHF. The CDR3 DNA is TGCGCCAGCAGCCAAGATTCTGGCCGCGCCTATAATTCACCCCTCCACTTT.

The J gene is TRBJ2-7, the V gene TRBV10-3; TRBD2 matches at 7 bases. The V gene end was trimmed by 3 bases and the J gene end by 6 bases; junction bases not matched to a gene: 17. The CDR3 has 17 residues. CDR1 and CDR2 from the germline V gene are ENHRY and SYGVKD. This CDR3 reads CAISEFSGYFKRGEQYF. The CDR3 nucleotides are TGTGCCATCAGTGAATTCTCAGGGTACTTCAAGCGGGGCGAGCAGTACTTC.

The chain has TRBV21-1 and TRBJ2-1; TRBD1 is the table's D call, not checked against the DNA. TRBV21-1 is a recognized pseudogene. The CDR3 sequence is 17 residues long. This CDR3 is CASSNKRTGGTYNEQFF. Written as DNA, the CDR3 is TGTGCCAGCAGCAATAAAAGGACAGGGGGAACCTACAATGAGCAGTTCTTC.

This sequence joins TRBV5-6 and TRBJ1-6; D is unclear. This CDR3 spans 15 amino acids. Trimming stripped 3 bases from V and 7 bases from J, with 14 bases between. Germline V CDR1 and CDR2: SGHDT, YYEEEE. The chain's CDR3 is CASSSGEFRNSPLHF. CDR3 in DNA: TGTGCCAGCAGCTCAGGAGAGTTCAGGAATTCACCCCTCCACTTT.

V is TRBV7-2 and J is TRBJ2-7; D possibly corresponds to TRBD1 (5 bases). CDR3 length: 15 amino acids. Germline V CDR1 and CDR2: SGHTA, FQGNSA. V lost 5 bases and J 2 bases, leaving 16 bases between the germline ends. CDR3 protein: CASSPSVGPAYEQYF. In DNA form, the CDR3 reads TGTGCCAGCAGCCCCAGCGTGGGGCCTGCCTACGAGCAGTACTTC.

The chain links TRBV11-2 to TRBJ1-1; D gene unclear. Trimming left V 0 bases short and J 10 bases short, with 12 bases between. This CDR3 has 13 residues. Germline V gene sequence: CDR1 SGHAT, CDR2 FQNNGV. The CDR3 sequence is CASSLDRGQRAFF. Written as DNA, the CDR3 is TGTGCCAGCAGCTTAGATCGAGGGCAGAGAGCTTTCTTT. The variable domain in full, with the rest retrieved from reference TRBV11-2 and TRBJ1-1, is EAGVAQSPRYKIIEKRQSVAFWCNPISGHATLYWYQQILGQGPKLLIQFQNNGVVDDSQLPKDRFSAERLKGVDSTLKIQPAKLEDSAVYLCASSLDRGQRAFFGQGTRLTVV.

V gene TRBV27 combines with J gene TRBJ1-2; D gene unclear. Germline V gene sequence: CDR1 MNHEY, CDR2 SMNVEV (reference sequence). V lost 4 bases and J lost 5, with 8 bases in between. The CDR3 consists of 12 residues. CDR3 DNA: TGTGCCAGCAGTTCCACCCCTTATGGCTACACCTTC. Amino acids: CASSSTPYGYTF.

The chain uses TRBV7-3 and TRBJ1-1, with TRBD1 identical over 10 bases. Germline CDR1 and CDR2: SGHTA and FQGTGA. The ends lost 5 bases at V and 6 bases at J; junction bases unmatched: 12. The CDR3 is 16 amino acids. The CDR3, as DNA: TGTGCCAGCAGCCGGAAAGGGGGACAGGGGTTCGCTGAAGCTTTCTTT. Its translation: CASSRKGGQGFAEAFF.

The chain recombines TRBV6-1 with TRBJ1-6; TRBD1 is a possible D gene (5 bases). The CDR3 loop spans 16 amino acids. Trimming took off 1 base at V and 9 bases at J, with 16 bases between the two ends. Germline assignment: CDR1 MNHNS and CDR2 SASEGT. CDR3 residues: CASSEVWQGLTSPLHF. The CDR3 bases are TGTGCCAGCAGTGAAGTGTGGCAGGGTTTAACTTCACCCCTCCACTTT.

V and J are TRBV29-1 and TRBJ1-1; D gene ambiguous. Trimming shortened V by 4 bases and J by 0 bases, and 6 bases separated the two germline ends. CDR3 length: 12 amino acids. Germline V gene data show CDR1 as SQVTM and CDR2 as ANQGSEA. Here the CDR3 reads CSVVPLNTEAFF. Here the CDR3 DNA reads TGCAGCGTTGTTCCGTTGAACACTGAAGCTTTCTTT.

This rearrangement joins TRBV11-2 to TRBJ2-5; D might be TRBD1 (6 bases). CDR3 length equals 14 residues. V was trimmed by 1 base and J by 1 base, leaving 7 bases between them. The germline V gene has CDR1 SGHAT and CDR2 FQNNGV. The CDR3 here is CASSLGQVQETQYF. The DNA for the CDR3 is TGTGCCAGCAGCTTAGGACAGGTCCAAGAGACCCAGTACTTC.

The rearrangement joins TRBV4-1 to TRBJ2-5, with a weak D call TRBD2 (5 bases). Germline V gene data show CDR1 as MGHRA and CDR2 as YSYEKL. V was clipped by 0 bases and J by 0 bases, with 8 bases between them. The CDR3 is made up of 15 amino acids. The CDR3 sequence: CASSQEGADQETQYF. The DNA of the CDR3 is TGCGCCAGCAGCCAAGAAGGAGCGGACCAAGAGACCCAGTACTTC.

The rearrangement uses TRBV5-6 and TRBJ1-3; a weak D match, TRBD1 (6 bases). This CDR3 has 14 residues. The V gene's germline CDR1 is SGHDT and CDR2 YYEEEE. V lost 2 bases to trimming and J lost 4 bases, with 10 bases between them. CDR3 DNA: TGTGCCAGCAGCTTTCAGGGGCGGGGAAACACCATATATTTT. It codes for CASSFQGRGNTIYF.

This clone was seen a single time. This rearrangement joins TRBV7-8 to TRBJ2-7; a possible D gene is TRBD2 (6 bases). V was clipped by 1 base and J by 6 bases, with 13 bases between them. CDR1 SGHVS and CDR2 FQNEAQ come from the germline V gene. The CDR3 contains 14 residues. The CDR3 sequence is CASSLVEGRSEQYF. The CDR3 DNA follows: TGTGCCAGCAGCTTAGTGGAGGGGAGGTCCGAGCAGTACTTC.

The chain joins TRBV27 to TRBJ1-1; 12 nucleotides agree with TRBD1. The CDR3 is 16 amino acids. Trimming cost V 1 base and J 4 bases; bases outside gene matches: 4. Germline CDR1 reads MNHEY; CDR2 reads SMNVEV (reference sequence). In nucleotides, the CDR3 is TGTGCCAGCAGTTTATGGGGGACAGGGGGCGGCACTGAAGCTTTCTTT. Its translation: CASSLWGTGGGTEAFF.

This sequence joins TRBV4-3 and TRBJ2-2; the D gene could be TRBD1 or TRBD2 (5 bases each). The CDR3 contains 15 residues. Germline lookup yields CDR1 LGHNA and CDR2 YSLEER. V lost 0 bases and J 7 bases, leaving 12 bases between the germline ends. CDR3 nucleotides: TGCGCCAGCAGCCAAGATGGGACGACCGGCGGGGAGCTGTTTTTT. It codes for CASSQDGTTGGELFF.

There are a few counts of this clone. J is TRBJ2-5 and V is TRBV4-1; D may be TRBD2 (5 bases). Germline-derived CDR1 and CDR2 are MGHRA and YSYEKL. CDR3 length: 18 amino acids. V was trimmed by 0 bases and J by 4 bases, leaving 21 bases between them. The CDR3 protein is CASSQELTGVGLIETQYF. In DNA form, the CDR3 reads TGCGCCAGCAGCCAAGAGCTGACCGGGGTCGGCTTAATAGAGACCCAGTACTTC.

The chain combines TRBV15 with TRBJ2-7; a weak D match, TRBD1 (6 bases). The CDR3 consists of 14 residues. Trimming took off 9 bases at V and 1 base at J, with 16 bases between the two ends. Germline CDR1 reads LNHNV; CDR2 reads YYDKDF (reference sequence). The CDR3 sequence is CATTGGGPSYEQYF. Here the CDR3 DNA reads TGTGCCACAACTGGGGGCGGTCCTTCCTACGAGCAGTACTTC.

This clone was seen only once. The V gene is TRBV5-5, the J gene TRBJ2-5; a possible D gene is TRBD2 (6 bases). V was shortened by 3 bases and J by 4 bases, with 7 bases between the two germline ends. The CDR3 contains 12 residues. Germline CDR1 is SGHKS and CDR2 is YYEKEE (reference sequence). CDR3 protein: CASSSGGETQYF. CDR3 DNA: TGTGCCAGCAGCTCCGGGGGAGAGACCCAGTACTTC.

This clone was seen once. The V call is TRBV7-6, the J call TRBJ1-2; no firm D call. V dropped 5 bases and J dropped 4 bases, with 17 bases sitting between them. Germline assignment: CDR1 SGHVS and CDR2 FNYEAQ. This CDR3 contains 15 residues. In DNA form, the CDR3 reads TGTGCCAGCAGCCAAGGCACCTGGGGTGGCTATGGCTACACCTTC. As protein: CASSQGTWGGYGYTF.

This chain links TRBV19 with TRBJ2-1, with D possibly being TRBD2 (7 bases). From germline, CDR1 is LNHDA and CDR2 SQIVND (reference sequence). Trimming removed 2 bases at V and 9 bases at J, with 14 bases between. There are 14 residues in the CDR3. Here the CDR3 reads CASSISRGAGEQFF. DNA for the CDR3: TGTGCCAGTAGTATATCCCGGGGGGCCGGTGAGCAGTTCTTC.

V gene TRBV6-1 combines with J gene TRBJ1-1, with a tentative D call TRBD1 (5 bases). Germline V lookup: CDR1 MNHNS, CDR2 SASEGT. This CDR3 is 16 amino acids long. The ends were cut back, 3 bases at V and 4 bases at J, with 18 bases in the middle. CDR3 in amino acids: CASSDDGGRGSTEAFF. The CDR3 coding sequence is TGTGCCAGCAGTGACGACGGGGGTAGGGGTAGCACTGAAGCTTTCTTT.

V is TRBV4-2 and J is TRBJ1-2; 7 bases fit TRBD1. Germline V gives CDR1 LGHNA, CDR2 YNFKEQ. V shed 0 bases, J shed 6 bases, and the junction held 7 bases outside the gene matches. The CDR3 is 15 residues long. The CDR3 here is CASSQERDRDHGYTF. CDR3 sequence (DNA): TGTGCCAGCAGCCAAGAGAGAGACAGGGACCATGGCTACACCTTC.

CDR3 region: CASSLNRDAYNEQFF. The CDR3 nucleotides read TGTGCCAGCAGCTTAAACAGGGACGCCTACAATGAGCAGTTCTTC. V is TRBV11-2 and J is TRBJ2-1; D perhaps matches TRBD1 (6 bases). Germline V CDR1 and CDR2: SGHAT, FQNNGV. V gave up 2 bases and J gave up 2 bases, with 10 bases separating them. CDR3 length equals 15 residues.

This clone appeared a single time. One end of the junction does not line up with germline, which may come from a read error. The rearrangement joins TRBV7-7 to TRBJ2-5; weak D call: TRBD2 (6 bases). The CDR3 has 19 amino acids. Per germline, CDR1 SSHAT and CDR2 FNYEAQ (reference sequence). The CDR3 DNA is TGTGCTAGCAGCCCGACCCGGAGTATGGCGGGATTCATACAAGAGACCCAGTACTTC. As protein: CASSPTRSMAGFIQETQYF.

The chain couples TRBV19 to TRBJ2-3, with 13 bases that match TRBD2. The CDR3 extends over 16 amino acids. With V trimmed by 11 bases and J by 0 bases, 8 bases remained unmatched. Germline assignment: CDR1 LNHDA and CDR2 SQIVND (reference sequence). DNA for the CDR3: TGTGCCGTCGGGACTAGCGGGGCTGCTAGCACAGATACGCAGTATTTT. Translating gives CAVGTSGAASTDTQYF.